Presented here are 28 T cell receptor beta chains from one specimen sequenced in a study of cytomegalovirus exposure and HLA in healthy donors. This PCR relied on a set of 60 Vbeta primers and 13 Jbeta primers. Only in-frame clones appear in the TCRdb table, and some are missing; sequencing was by immunoSEQ multiplex PCR. This sample has some 160,000 clones, with roughly four fifths found just once. Specimen: PBMCs. These receptors were collected from a man aged 40-55 years in good health and CMV-seronegative.

The V gene is TRBV30, the J gene TRBJ1-2; TRBD1 is a possible D gene (5 bases). Trimming removed 3 bases at V and 3 bases at J, with 11 bases between. Germline V gene sequence: CDR1 GTSNPN, CDR2 SVGIG (reference sequence). The CDR3 extends over 13 amino acids. The CDR3 nucleotides read TGTGCCTGGAGACAGGCCCTTCACTATGGCTACACCTTC. Translated, it gives CAWRQALHYGYTF.

This clone was seen a handful of times. The V and J genes are TRBV10-3 and TRBJ2-2; TRBD1 matches at 8 bases. Germline CDR1 and CDR2: ENHRY and SYGVKD. The J segment lost 8 bases and the V segment lost 3 bases, leaving 5 bases of the junction unmatched. The CDR3 is 14 residues long. CDR3 in amino acids: CAISDRQGAGELFF. The CDR3 DNA is TGTGCCATCAGTGATCGGCAGGGGGCTGGGGAGCTGTTTTTT.

This chain joins TRBV2 and TRBJ1-1; D is unclear. Germline V lookup: CDR1 SNHLY, CDR2 FYNNEI. The V and J ends lost 3 bases and 8 bases respectively, with 13 bases between them. CDR3 length: 13 amino acids. CDR3: CASSERESREAFF. In nucleotides, the CDR3 is TGTGCCAGCAGTGAGCGGGAGTCGCGGGAAGCTTTCTTT.

The chain joins TRBV2 to TRBJ1-1; D is unclear. The CDR3 covers 13 residues. Trimming stripped 7 bases from V and 2 bases from J, with 11 bases between. Germline loops: CDR1 SNHLY, CDR2 FYNNEI. The CDR3 sequence: CASKGDLNTEAFF. The CDR3, as DNA: TGTGCCAGCAAGGGAGACCTCAACACTGAAGCTTTCTTT.

The V call is TRBV25-1, the J call TRBJ2-2; 8 bases are shared with TRBD1. V lost 5 bases to trimming and J lost 3 bases; unmatched junction nucleotides: 5. This CDR3 comprises 15 residues. The germline CDR1 and CDR2 sequences are MGHDK and SYGVNS. This CDR3 reads CASSSQGAYTGELFF. The CDR3 nucleotides read TGTGCCAGCAGTTCTCAGGGGGCGTACACCGGGGAGCTGTTTTTT.

The V gene is TRBV7-9, the J gene TRBJ1-1; weak D call: TRBD1 (5 bases). The length of the CDR3 is 15 residues. Germline values: CDR1 SEHNR, CDR2 FQNEAQ (reference sequence). Trimming cost V 0 bases and J 2 bases, with 10 bases left between them. The CDR3 protein is CASSLAEGTNTEAFF. The CDR3 coding sequence is TGTGCCAGCAGCTTAGCGGAGGGGACCAACACTGAAGCTTTCTTT. Filled out from reference TRBV7-9 and TRBJ1-1, the complete variable domain reads DTGVSQNPRHKITKRGQNVTFRCDPISEHNRLYWYRQTLGQGPEFLTYFQNEAQLEKSRLLSDRFSAERPKGSFSTLEIQRTEQGDSAMYLCASSLAEGTNTEAFFGQGTRLTVV.

The gene calls are TRBV5-1 and TRBJ1-1; possible D gene TRBD1, 6 bases. This CDR3 region has 13 residues. In germline, CDR1 is SGHRS, CDR2 YFSETQ. V was cut by 0 bases and J by 8 bases, with 11 bases left in between. In nucleotides, the CDR3 is TGCGCCAGCAGCTTGGTTTCCGGGACAGAAGCTTTCTTT. This encodes CASSLVSGTEAFF. The full variable domain, completed using reference TRBV5-1 and TRBJ1-1, is KAGVTQTPRYLIKTRGQQVTLSCSPISGHRSVSWYQQTPGQGLQFLFEYFSETQRNKGNFPGRFSGRQFSNSRSEMNVSTLELGDSALYLCASSLVSGTEAFFGQGTRLTVV.

This clone was counted a few times. This rearrangement joins TRBV19 to TRBJ1-5, with 7 bases matching TRBD1. The CDR3 sequence is 16 residues long. V lost 7 bases, J lost 3 bases, and 12 bases stayed unmatched. The germline gives CDR1 LNHDA, CDR2 SQIVND (reference sequence). The CDR3 nucleotides are TGTGCCAGTAAGAGACAGGGATTGTTGGACAATCAGCCCCAGCATTTT. This codes for CASKRQGLLDNQPQHF. Using reference TRBV19 and TRBJ1-5 for the parts outside the CDR3, the full variable domain is DGGITQSPKYLFRKEGQNVTLSCEQNLNHDAMYWYRQDPGQGLRLIYYSQIVNDFQKGDIAEGYSVSREKKESFPLTVTSAQKNPTAFYLCASKRQGLLDNQPQHFGDGTRLSIL.

The rearrangement links TRBV28 to TRBJ2-5; TRBD1 aligns across 7 bases. The V gene's germline CDR1 is MDHEN and CDR2 SYDVKM. V was clipped by 0 bases and J by 11 bases; unmatched bases: 12. The CDR3 is 15 residues long. The CDR3 DNA reads as TGTGCCAGCAGTTTATGGGACAGGCTCGTTTCTGCGCAGTACTTC. This encodes CASSLWDRLVSAQYF.

This chain uses TRBV7-2 with TRBJ1-1; TRBD1 matches at 7 bases. There are 13 residues in the CDR3. V dropped 6 bases and J dropped 4; count of bases not matched to a gene: 5. From germline, CDR1 is SGHTA and CDR2 FQGNSA. CDR3 sequence reads: CASSQQGSTEAFF. The DNA of the CDR3 is TGTGCCAGCAGTCAACAGGGGTCCACTGAAGCTTTCTTT.

The sample holds a few counts of this clone. The V gene is TRBV18, the J gene TRBJ2-7; 9 bases match TRBD1. The CDR3 is 14 amino acids. Germline CDR1 and CDR2: KGHSH and LQKENI. Trimming at V came to 2 bases and at J to 2 bases, leaving 1 base not matched to a gene. CDR3 protein: CASSPGTGPYEQYF. The DNA of the CDR3 is TGTGCCAGCTCACCAGGGACAGGGCCCTACGAGCAGTACTTC.

In DNA, the CDR3 is TGTGCCAGCAGCTTACCCCCAGGGGGTATGTACCATGAGCAGTTCTTC. This encodes CASSLPPGGMYHEQFF. The J gene is TRBJ2-1, the V gene TRBV9; 7 nucleotides match TRBD1. The CDR3 runs to 16 residues. Unmatched junction bases numbered 15, after V lost 4 bases and J lost 8 bases. Germline lookup yields CDR1 SGDLS and CDR2 YYNGEE.

In this sample, this clone turned up a few times. The CDR3 here is CASSPRGPTGELFF. The CDR3 DNA is TGCGCCAGCAGCCCTAGGGGGCCAACCGGGGAGCTGTTTTTT. The chain employs TRBV4-1 and TRBJ2-2; 7 positions agree with TRBD1. This CDR3 has 14 amino acids. Trimming removed 4 bases from V and 5 bases from J; junction bases left unmatched: 4. From germline, CDR1 is MGHRA and CDR2 YSYEKL.

V is TRBV29-1 and J is TRBJ2-2, with TRBD2 matching 14 bases. The J segment lost 4 bases and the V segment lost 6 bases, leaving 7 bases of the junction unmatched. The germline V gene has CDR1 SQVTM and CDR2 ANQGSEA. The CDR3 length is 16 residues. CDR3 loop: CSVAGLAGGRTGELFF. As DNA, the CDR3 is TGCAGCGTCGCCGGACTAGCGGGAGGACGCACCGGGGAGCTGTTTTTT.

The chain recombines TRBV21-1 with TRBJ1-2. TRBV21-1 corresponds to a pseudogene. There are 11 residues in the CDR3. CDR3 in amino acids: CASSVRAGYTF. The CDR3 DNA reads as TGTGCCAGCAGCGTGCGTGCGGGCTACACCTTC.

V usage is TRBV27 and J usage is TRBJ2-1; TRBD2 agrees at 7 bases. Germline V gene sequence: CDR1 MNHEY, CDR2 SMNVEV (reference sequence). V gave up 2 bases and J gave up 4 bases; unmatched junction bases: 11. The CDR3 contains 17 residues. The CDR3 nucleotides read TGTGCCAGCAGTTTAGGTCTAGCGGAGTGGGAATACAATGAGCAGTTCTTC. Its translation is CASSLGLAEWEYNEQFF.

The chain couples TRBV7-9 to TRBJ1-1; unclear D gene. The V gene's germline CDR1 is SEHNR and CDR2 FQNEAQ (reference sequence). V was trimmed by 2 bases and J by 0 bases, leaving 19 bases between them. This CDR3 is built from 18 residues. CDR3 protein: CASSLISYLGKLNTEAFF. The CDR3, as DNA: TGTGCCAGCAGCTTAATTTCTTATCTCGGGAAACTGAACACTGAAGCTTTCTTT.

J is TRBJ2-7 and V is TRBV14; the D is unclear. Trimming cost V 0 bases and J 0 bases, with 9 bases left between them. CDR3 length: 15 amino acids. Germline assignment: CDR1 SGHDN and CDR2 FVKESK. As DNA, the CDR3 is TGTGCCAGCAGCCAAGACGTGCGGAGCTCCTACGAGCAGTACTTC. Translating gives CASSQDVRSSYEQYF. The whole variable domain, remainder taken from reference TRBV14 and TRBJ2-7, is EAGVTQFPSHSVIEKGQTVTLRCDPISGHDNLYWYRRVMGKEIKFLLHFVKESKQDESGMPNNRFLAERTGGTYSTLKVQPAELEDSGVYFCASSQDVRSSYEQYFGPGTRLTVT.

The J gene is TRBJ2-7, the V gene TRBV7-2, with D perhaps TRBD1 (6 bases). The CDR3 is made up of 12 amino acids. Trimming cost V 2 bases and J 6 bases, with 8 bases left between them. CDR1 is SGHTA and CDR2 is FQGNSA in the germline V gene. The CDR3 DNA sequence: TGTGCCAGCAGCTTAATAGGGGGCGAGCAGTACGTC. It encodes CASSLIGGEQYV.

This clone was recorded a few times. This rearrangement joins TRBV6-1 to TRBJ1-5, with no clear D. The germline V gene has CDR1 MNHNS and CDR2 SASEGT. Trimming took off 3 bases at V and 0 bases at J, with 6 bases between the two ends. This CDR3 has 14 amino acids. The CDR3 coding sequence is TGTGCCAGCAGTGACCCAAATAGCAATCAGCCCCAGCATTTT. Translation: CASSDPNSNQPQHF.

V usage is TRBV27 and J usage is TRBJ2-1, with 15 bases identical to TRBD2. Trimming removed 0 bases from V and 5 bases from J; junction bases left unmatched: 5. The CDR3 consists of 18 residues. The germline CDR1 and CDR2 sequences are MNHEY and SMNVEV (reference sequence). CDR3 loop: CASSLSTRTSGRDNEQFF. CDR3 nucleotides: TGTGCCAGCAGTTTATCGACTCGGACTAGCGGGAGGGACAATGAGCAGTTCTTC.

This clone has a handful of counts. The rearrangement joins TRBV18 to TRBJ2-5; D is possibly TRBD2 (5 bases). Trimming removed 5 bases from V and 4 bases from J, with 20 bases in between. Germline V gene sequence: CDR1 KGHSH, CDR2 LQKENI. The CDR3 runs to 16 residues. The CDR3 coding sequence is TGTGCCAGCTCAGGCTTCGGAACACAGCGGAGAGAGACCCAGTACTTC. Translated, it gives CASSGFGTQRRETQYF.

V is TRBV5-1 and J is TRBJ1-2, with 8 bases lining up with TRBD1. The V gene's germline CDR1 is SGHRS and CDR2 YFSETQ. This CDR3 has 16 amino acids. V was pared by 0 bases and J by 4 bases, with 8 bases of the junction left unmatched. CDR3 in amino acids: CASSLAPGGVSYGYTF. CDR3 coding DNA: TGCGCCAGCAGCTTGGCCCCAGGGGGCGTCAGCTATGGCTACACCTTC. Based on the CDR3 plus reference TRBV5-1 and TRBJ1-2, the full variable domain is KAGVTQTPRYLIKTRGQQVTLSCSPISGHRSVSWYQQTPGQGLQFLFEYFSETQRNKGNFPGRFSGRQFSNSRSEMNVSTLELGDSALYLCASSLAPGGVSYGYTFGSGTRLTVV.

This chain connects TRBV5-4 to TRBJ2-3; no clear D gene. The CDR3 contains 14 residues. The germline V gene has CDR1 SGHNT and CDR2 YYREEE (reference sequence). V was trimmed by 2 bases and J by 0 bases, leaving 7 bases between them. The CDR3 sequence: CASSFPTSTDTQYF. The CDR3 coding sequence is TGTGCCAGCAGCTTTCCGACTAGCACAGATACGCAGTATTTT.

The chain couples TRBV5-4 to TRBJ1-4, with D perhaps TRBD1 (5 bases). Germline CDR1 and CDR2: SGHNT and YYREEE (reference sequence). Between the trimmed V and J ends, which lost 1 base and 6 bases, there was a span of 10 bases. This CDR3 spans 14 amino acids. CDR3 sequence reads: CASSLRGGDEKLFF. The CDR3 DNA sequence: TGTGCCAGCAGCTTGAGGGGTGGGGATGAAAAACTGTTTTTT.

The chain combines TRBV4-1 with TRBJ1-4, with 7 bases lining up with TRBD1. Germline V CDR1 and CDR2: MGHRA, YSYEKL. Unmatched junction bases numbered 4, after V lost 5 bases and J lost 1 base. There are 15 residues in the CDR3. CDR3 in DNA: TGCGCCAGCAGCGCTCGGGACAGAACTAATGAAAAACTGTTTTTT. Translated, it gives CASSARDRTNEKLFF.

The gene calls are TRBV4-1 and TRBJ2-3; tentatively, D is TRBD2 (5 bases). The CDR3 is 13 residues long. Germline-derived CDR1 and CDR2 are MGHRA and YSYEKL. Trimming took off 2 bases at V and 6 bases at J, with 9 bases between the two ends. This CDR3 is CASSQRRDDTQYF. The CDR3 bases are TGCGCCAGCAGCCAACGACGGGATGATACGCAGTATTTT.

The chain couples TRBV29-1 to TRBJ2-3, with unresolved D. V was pared by 2 bases and J by 4 bases, with 7 bases between. Germline-derived CDR1 and CDR2 are SQVTM and ANQGSEA. This CDR3 region has 12 residues. CDR3 residues: CSVEYRPDTQYF. The DNA for the CDR3 is TGCAGCGTTGAATACAGACCAGATACGCAGTATTTT.